Here is one T cell receptor (beta chain) with its context. These data belong to a study of shared clonotypes between healthy human individuals. The table came from immunoSEQ multiplex PCR; TCRdb's copy has only in-frame clones and leaves some out. The data show some 2,100,000 clones, 93% seen once. Terminally differentiated effector memory CD45RA+ cells were left out of the naive CD8 fraction, which was CD45RO-negative and positively selected for CCR7. Trimming cost V 4 bases and J 4 bases; bases outside gene matches: 19. Germline CDR1 is SGHRS and CDR2 is YFSETQ. The CDR3 contains 18 residues. The V call is TRBV5-1, the J call TRBJ2-7; TRBD2 aligns across 8 bases. Sequenced input: naive CD8+ T cells from PBMCs. The sequence derives from a young man in good health. Some clones in this sample may be carry-over from other donors' samples. CDR3 in DNA: TGCGCCAGCAGCGCGGCGCTGTGGGCGGGCGCGGGAGGATACGAGCAGTACTTC. The encoded protein is CASSAALWAGAGGYEQYF.